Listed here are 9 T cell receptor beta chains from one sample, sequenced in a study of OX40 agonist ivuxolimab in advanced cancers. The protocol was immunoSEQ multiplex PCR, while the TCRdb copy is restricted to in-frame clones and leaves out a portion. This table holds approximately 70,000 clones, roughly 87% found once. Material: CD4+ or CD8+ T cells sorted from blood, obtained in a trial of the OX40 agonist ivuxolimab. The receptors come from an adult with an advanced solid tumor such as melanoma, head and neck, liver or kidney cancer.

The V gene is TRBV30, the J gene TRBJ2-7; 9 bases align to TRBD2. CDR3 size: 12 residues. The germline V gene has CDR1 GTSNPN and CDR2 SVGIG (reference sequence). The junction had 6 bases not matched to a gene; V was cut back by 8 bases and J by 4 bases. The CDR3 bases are TGTGCCGGTGGTGCGGGAGGGTACGAGCAGTACTTC. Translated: CAGGAGGYEQYF. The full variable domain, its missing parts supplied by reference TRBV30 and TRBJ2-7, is SQTIHQWPATLVQPVGSPLSLECTVEGTSNPNLYWYRQAAGRGLQLLFYSVGIGQISSEVPQNLSASRPQDRQFILSSKKLLLSDSGFYLCAGGAGGYEQYFGPGTRLTVT.

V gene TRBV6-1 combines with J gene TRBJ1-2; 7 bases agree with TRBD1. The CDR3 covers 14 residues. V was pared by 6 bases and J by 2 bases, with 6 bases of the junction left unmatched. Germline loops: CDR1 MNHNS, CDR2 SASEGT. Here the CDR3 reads CASSLKTGNYGYTF. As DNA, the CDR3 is TGTGCCAGCAGCCTAAAGACAGGGAACTATGGCTACACCTTC.

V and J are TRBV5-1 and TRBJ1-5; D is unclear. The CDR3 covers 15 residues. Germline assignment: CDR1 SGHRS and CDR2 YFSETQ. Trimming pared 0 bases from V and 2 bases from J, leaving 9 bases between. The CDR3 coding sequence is TGCGCCAGCAGCTTGGTGGGAGAGGGCAATCAGCCCCAGCATTTT. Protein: CASSLVGEGNQPQHF. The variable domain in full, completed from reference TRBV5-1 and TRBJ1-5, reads KAGVTQTPRYLIKTRGQQVTLSCSPISGHRSVSWYQQTPGQGLQFLFEYFSETQRNKGNFPGRFSGRQFSNSRSEMNVSTLELGDSALYLCASSLVGEGNQPQHFGDGTRLSIL.

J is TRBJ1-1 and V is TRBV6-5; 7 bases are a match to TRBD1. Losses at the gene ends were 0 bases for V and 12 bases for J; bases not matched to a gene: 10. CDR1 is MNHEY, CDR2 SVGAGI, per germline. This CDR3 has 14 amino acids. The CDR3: CASSYSARQGETFF. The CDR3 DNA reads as TGTGCCAGCAGTTACTCAGCCCGACAGGGCGAGACTTTCTTT.

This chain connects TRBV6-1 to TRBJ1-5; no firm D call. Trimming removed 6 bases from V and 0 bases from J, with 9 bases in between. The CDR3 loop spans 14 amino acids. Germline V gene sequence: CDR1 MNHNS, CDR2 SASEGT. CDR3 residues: CASRETVSNQPQHF. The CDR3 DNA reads TGTGCCAGCAGAGAAACAGTTAGCAATCAGCCCCAGCATTTT.

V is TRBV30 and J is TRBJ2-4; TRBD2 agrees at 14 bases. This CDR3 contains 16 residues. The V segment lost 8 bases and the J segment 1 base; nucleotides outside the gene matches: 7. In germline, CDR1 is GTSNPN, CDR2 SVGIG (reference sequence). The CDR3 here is CALTSGRAGAKNIQYF. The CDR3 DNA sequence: TGTGCCCTGACTAGCGGGAGGGCCGGGGCCAAAAACATTCAGTACTTC.

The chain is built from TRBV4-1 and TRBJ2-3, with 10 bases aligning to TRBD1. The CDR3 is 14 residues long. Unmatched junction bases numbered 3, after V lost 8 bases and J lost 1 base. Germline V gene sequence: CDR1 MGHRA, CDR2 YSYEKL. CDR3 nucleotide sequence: TGCGCCAGCCGGGACAGGGGTCGCACAGATACGCAGTATTTT. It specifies CASRDRGRTDTQYF.

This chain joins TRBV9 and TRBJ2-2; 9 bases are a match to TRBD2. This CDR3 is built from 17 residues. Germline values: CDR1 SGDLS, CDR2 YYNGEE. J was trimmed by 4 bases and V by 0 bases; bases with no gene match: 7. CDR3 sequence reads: CASSVASSGTGTGELFF. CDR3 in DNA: TGTGCCAGCAGCGTAGCATCTAGCGGGACGGGCACCGGGGAGCTGTTTTTT.

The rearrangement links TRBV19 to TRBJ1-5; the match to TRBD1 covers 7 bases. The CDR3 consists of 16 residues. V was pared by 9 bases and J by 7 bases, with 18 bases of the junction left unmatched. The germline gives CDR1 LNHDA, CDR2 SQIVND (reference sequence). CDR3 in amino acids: CASTSGTDLRGQPQHF. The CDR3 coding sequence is TGTGCCAGCACTTCCGGGACAGACCTTCGGGGGCAGCCCCAGCATTTT.